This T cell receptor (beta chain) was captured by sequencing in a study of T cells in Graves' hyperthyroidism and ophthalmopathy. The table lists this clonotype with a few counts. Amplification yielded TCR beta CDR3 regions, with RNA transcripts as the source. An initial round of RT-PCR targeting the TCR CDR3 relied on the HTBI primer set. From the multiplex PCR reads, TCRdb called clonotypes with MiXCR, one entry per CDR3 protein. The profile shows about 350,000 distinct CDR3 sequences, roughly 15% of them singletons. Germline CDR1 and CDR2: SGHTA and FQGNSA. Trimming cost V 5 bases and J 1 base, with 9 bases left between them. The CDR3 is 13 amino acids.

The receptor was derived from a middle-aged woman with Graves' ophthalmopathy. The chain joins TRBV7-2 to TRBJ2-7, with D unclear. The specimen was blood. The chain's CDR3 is CASSTRSSYEQYF. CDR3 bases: TGTGCCAGCAGCACACGATCTTCCTACGAGCAGTACTTC.